This T cell receptor (beta chain) stems from a study of T-cell memory formation after mild COVID-19. Study outcomes and limitations: A balance of CD4 and CD8 characterized clones contracting day 15 to 85, whereas later expanders leaned CD4+.

The germline CDR1 and CDR2 sequences are MNHEY and SVGAGI. This CDR3 contains 14 residues. V gave up 2 bases and J gave up 5 bases, with 9 bases separating them. This clonotype was seen more than once but under ten times. Its specificity is not known. Each CDR3 protein gets one entry after TCRdb re-called the 5' RACE reads with MiXCR. The data hold 350,000 to 450,000 distinct CDR3 sequences, with approximately 15% observed a single time. V usage is TRBV6-5 and J usage is TRBJ2-2; D is unclear. Material: PBMCs or a T cell subset sorted from them (not recorded which). The TCR comes from a man between 18 and 29 years old who had mild COVID-19 (a few samples of this study predate the infection). Cell type and time point are not known. In DNA, the CDR3 is TGTGCCAGCAGTTACCGCACGGTTACCGGGGAGCTGTTTTTT. Its translation is CASSYRTVTGELFF.